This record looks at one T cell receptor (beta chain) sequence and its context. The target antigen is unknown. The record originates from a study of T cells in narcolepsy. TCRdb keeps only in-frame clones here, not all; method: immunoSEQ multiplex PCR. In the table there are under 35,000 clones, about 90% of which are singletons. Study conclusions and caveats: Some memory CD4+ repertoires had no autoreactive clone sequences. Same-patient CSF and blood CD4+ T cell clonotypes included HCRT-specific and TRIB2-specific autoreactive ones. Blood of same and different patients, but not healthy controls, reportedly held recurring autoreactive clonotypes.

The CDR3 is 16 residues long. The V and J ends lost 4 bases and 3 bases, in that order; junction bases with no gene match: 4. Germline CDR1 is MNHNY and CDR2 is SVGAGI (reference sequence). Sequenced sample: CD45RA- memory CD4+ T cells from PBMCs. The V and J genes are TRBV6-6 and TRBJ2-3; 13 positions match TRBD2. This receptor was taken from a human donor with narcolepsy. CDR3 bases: TGTGCCAGCAGTTCTCGACTAGCGGGAGGTACAGATACGCAGTATTTT. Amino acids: CASSSRLAGGTDTQYF.